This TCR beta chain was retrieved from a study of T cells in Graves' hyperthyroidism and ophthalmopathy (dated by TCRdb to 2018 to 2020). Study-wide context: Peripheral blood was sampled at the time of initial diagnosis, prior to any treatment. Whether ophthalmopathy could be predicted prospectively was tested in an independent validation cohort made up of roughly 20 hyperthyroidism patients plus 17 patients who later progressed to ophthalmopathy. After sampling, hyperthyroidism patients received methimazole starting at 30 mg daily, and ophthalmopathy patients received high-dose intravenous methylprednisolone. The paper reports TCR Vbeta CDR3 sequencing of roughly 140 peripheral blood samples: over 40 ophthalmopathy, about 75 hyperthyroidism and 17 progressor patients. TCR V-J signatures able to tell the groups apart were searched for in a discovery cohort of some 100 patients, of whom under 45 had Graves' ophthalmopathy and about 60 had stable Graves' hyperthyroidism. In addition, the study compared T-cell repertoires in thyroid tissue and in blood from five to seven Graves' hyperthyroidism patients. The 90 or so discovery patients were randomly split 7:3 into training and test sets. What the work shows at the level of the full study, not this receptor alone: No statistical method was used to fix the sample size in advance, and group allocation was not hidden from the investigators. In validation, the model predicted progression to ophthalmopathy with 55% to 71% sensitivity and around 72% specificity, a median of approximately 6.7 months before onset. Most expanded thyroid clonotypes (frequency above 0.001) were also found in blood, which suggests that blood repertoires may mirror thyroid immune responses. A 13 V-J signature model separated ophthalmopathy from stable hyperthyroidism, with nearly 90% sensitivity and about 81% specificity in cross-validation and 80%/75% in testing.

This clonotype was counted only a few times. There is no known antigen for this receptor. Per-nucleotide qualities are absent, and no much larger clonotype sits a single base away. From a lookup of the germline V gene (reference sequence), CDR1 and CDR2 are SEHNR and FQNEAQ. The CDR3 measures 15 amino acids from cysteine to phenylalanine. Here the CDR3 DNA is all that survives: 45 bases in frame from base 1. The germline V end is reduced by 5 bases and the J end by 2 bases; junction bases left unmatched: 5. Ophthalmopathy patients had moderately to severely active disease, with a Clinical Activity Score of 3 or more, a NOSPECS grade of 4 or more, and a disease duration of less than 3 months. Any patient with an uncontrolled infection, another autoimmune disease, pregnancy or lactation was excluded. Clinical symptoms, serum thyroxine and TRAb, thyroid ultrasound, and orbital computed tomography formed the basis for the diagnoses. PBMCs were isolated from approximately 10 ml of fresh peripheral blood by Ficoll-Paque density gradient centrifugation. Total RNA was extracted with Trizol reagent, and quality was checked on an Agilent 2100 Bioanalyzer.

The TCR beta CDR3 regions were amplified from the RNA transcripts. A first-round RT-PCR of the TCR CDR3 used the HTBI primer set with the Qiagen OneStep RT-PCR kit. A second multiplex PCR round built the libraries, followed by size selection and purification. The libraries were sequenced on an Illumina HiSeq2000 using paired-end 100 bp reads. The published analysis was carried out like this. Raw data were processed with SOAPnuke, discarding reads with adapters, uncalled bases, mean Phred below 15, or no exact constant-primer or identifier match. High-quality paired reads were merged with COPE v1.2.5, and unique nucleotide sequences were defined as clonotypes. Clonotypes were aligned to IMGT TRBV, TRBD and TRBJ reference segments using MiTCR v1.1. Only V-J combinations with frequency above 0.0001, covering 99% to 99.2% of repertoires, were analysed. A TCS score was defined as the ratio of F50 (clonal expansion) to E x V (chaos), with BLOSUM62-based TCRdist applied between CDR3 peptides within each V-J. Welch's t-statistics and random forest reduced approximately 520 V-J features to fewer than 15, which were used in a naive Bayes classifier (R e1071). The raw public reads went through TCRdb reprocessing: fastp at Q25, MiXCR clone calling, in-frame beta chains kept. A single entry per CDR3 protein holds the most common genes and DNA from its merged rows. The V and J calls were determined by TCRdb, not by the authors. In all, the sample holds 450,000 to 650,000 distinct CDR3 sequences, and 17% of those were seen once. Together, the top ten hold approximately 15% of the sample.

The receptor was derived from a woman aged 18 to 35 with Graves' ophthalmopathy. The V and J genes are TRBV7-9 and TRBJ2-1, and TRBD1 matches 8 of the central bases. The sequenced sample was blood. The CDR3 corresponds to CASSQTGDPYNEQFF. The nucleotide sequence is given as TGTGCCAGCAGCCAGACAGGGGATCCCTACAATGAGCAGTTCTTC.